This entry lists 27 T cell receptor beta chains sequenced from one sample in a study of blood T cell repertoires in COVID-19. Measured with immunoSEQ multiplex PCR; TCRdb has only the in-frame clones, and not every one. Among roughly 250,000 clones listed, 88% were seen once. Sequenced material: peripheral blood. Every receptor here comes from a woman aged 30 to 39 with acute or convalescent COVID-19.

The chain recombines TRBV7-6 with TRBJ2-7, with TRBD1 matching over 8 bases. Germline loops: CDR1 SGHVS, CDR2 FNYEAQ. The CDR3 consists of 14 residues. Trimming took 5 bases from V and 2 from J; bases not matched to a gene: 5. The CDR3 loop is CASSDRGSAYEQYF. For the CDR3, the DNA is TGTGCCAGCAGCGACAGGGGTTCTGCCTACGAGCAGTACTTC.

This chain joins TRBV30 and TRBJ2-1, with 12 nucleotides matching TRBD2. Unmatched junction bases numbered 7, after V lost 1 base and J lost 9 bases. The germline CDR1 and CDR2 sequences are GTSNPN and SVGIG (reference sequence). CDR3 length: 15 amino acids. The chain's CDR3 is CAWSGSSGRVGEQFF. CDR3 bases: TGTGCCTGGAGTGGCTCTAGCGGGAGGGTGGGTGAGCAGTTCTTC.

This clone is a singleton in its sample. The V gene is TRBV19, the J gene TRBJ1-3, with unresolved D. CDR3 length equals 15 residues. V was trimmed by 4 bases and J by 0 bases, leaving 10 bases between them. CDR1 is LNHDA, CDR2 SQIVND, per germline (reference sequence). CDR3 DNA: TGTGCCAGTAGTACCGAAGGCGGCTCTGGAAACACCATATATTTT. This translates into CASSTEGGSGNTIYF.

The chain links TRBV7-9 to TRBJ1-6; D is unresolved. V lost 7 bases, J lost 8 bases, and 12 bases lay in between. Germline CDR1 SEHNR, CDR2 FQNEAQ (reference sequence). The CDR3 has 13 amino acids. CDR3 nucleotides: TGTGCCAGCAACCAGTTAGCGGATTCACCCCTCCACTTT. Protein sequence: CASNQLADSPLHF. Looking up the rest from reference TRBV7-9 and TRBJ1-6 gives the full variable domain: DTGVSQNPRHKITKRGQNVTFRCDPISEHNRLYWYRQTLGQGPEFLTYFQNEAQLEKSRLLSDRFSAERPKGSFSTLEIQRTEQGDSAMYLCASNQLADSPLHFGNGTRLTVT.

This chain links TRBV18 with TRBJ1-3; 7 nucleotides align to TRBD1. CDR1 is KGHSH and CDR2 is LQKENI in the germline V gene. The CDR3 is 15 residues long. The ends lost 3 bases at V and 7 bases at J; junction bases unmatched: 9. DNA of the CDR3: TGTGCCAGCTCACCCTCGGGACAGTTTGGGAACACCATATATTTT. Translation: CASSPSGQFGNTIYF.

The chain has TRBV3-1 (or the pseudogene TRBV3-2) and TRBJ1-3; 7 bases map to TRBD1. J was trimmed by 0 bases and V by 5 bases; bases with no gene match: 10. CDR1 and CDR2 (germline): LGHDT, YNNKEL (reference sequence). The CDR3 runs to 17 residues. The CDR3 spells CASSGLGQTSSGNTIYF. The DNA for the CDR3 is TGTGCCAGCAGCGGGTTGGGACAGACCAGCTCTGGAAACACCATATATTTT.

The rearrangement links TRBV14 to TRBJ2-6, with TRBD1 matching over 9 bases. The CDR3 totals 17 residues. Germline V gives CDR1 SGHDN, CDR2 FVKESK. V trimming: 6 bases; J trimming: 1 base; junction bases outside the gene matches: 7. The DNA for the CDR3 is TGTGCCAGCAGACGGACAGGGGACCTTTCTGGGGCCAACGTCCTGACTTTC. Its translation is CASRRTGDLSGANVLTF.

The CDR3 here is CASSLQRPFLGTQYF. The CDR3 DNA reads as TGTGCCAGCAGTTTGCAGCGCCCGTTTCTCGGGACCCAGTACTTC. The chain recombines TRBV27 with TRBJ2-5; D uncertain. V shed 3 bases and J shed 7 bases, with 18 bases lying between them. The germline V gene has CDR1 MNHEY and CDR2 SMNVEV (reference sequence). This CDR3 has 15 amino acids.

The chain links TRBV3-1 (or the pseudogene TRBV3-2) to TRBJ1-1; TRBD1 matches at 8 bases. After removal of 5 bases from V and 1 base from J, the junction contained 0 bases not matched to a gene. The V gene's germline CDR1 is LGHDT and CDR2 YNNKEL (reference sequence). The CDR3 consists of 13 residues. As DNA, the CDR3 is TGTGCCAGCAGCGACAGGGGGAACACTGAAGCTTTCTTT. This encodes CASSDRGNTEAFF.

Comment on this clone: Other DNA sequences in this sample translate to the same CDR3. This chain links TRBV5-4 with TRBJ2-7; TRBD1 matches at 11 bases. The trim removed 2 bases at V and 3 bases at J, leaving 1 base unmatched. The CDR3 runs 14 residues. Germline V gives CDR1 SGHNT, CDR2 YYREEE (reference sequence). The CDR3 nucleotides are TGTGCCAGCAGCTTCGGGACAGGGGGCTACGAGCAGTACTTC. It yields the protein CASSFGTGGYEQYF.

The rearrangement uses TRBV5-1 and TRBJ1-3, with 7 bases identical to TRBD1. Germline lookup yields CDR1 SGHRS and CDR2 YFSETQ. The V segment lost 4 bases and the J segment 2 bases; nucleotides outside the gene matches: 9. The CDR3 contains 16 residues. CDR3 amino acids: CASSTTGAVTGNTIYF. The CDR3 DNA sequence: TGCGCCAGCAGCACAACAGGGGCAGTAACTGGAAACACCATATATTTT.

The rearrangement uses TRBV2 and TRBJ2-7; 10 positions match TRBD2. Germline values: CDR1 SNHLY, CDR2 FYNNEI. V lost 2 bases and J lost 2; bases outside the gene matches: 9. The CDR3 totals 17 residues. DNA for the CDR3: TGTGCCAGCAGTGAAAGGAGGACTAGCGGATTTCCCTACGAGCAGTACTTC. Translating it yields CASSERRTSGFPYEQYF.

V usage is TRBV12-5 and J usage is TRBJ2-3, with 10 bases that match TRBD1. Germline V gives CDR1 LGHNT, CDR2 FRNRAP. Trimming took 1 base from V and 9 from J; bases not matched to a gene: 7. CDR3 length equals 15 residues. CDR3 loop: CASGLGRQGAQTQYF. The CDR3 DNA reads as TGTGCTAGTGGTTTGGGCCGACAGGGGGCGCAGACGCAGTATTTT.

The chain employs TRBV7-9 and TRBJ1-1; a possible D gene is TRBD1 (6 bases). V was shortened by 4 bases and J by 3 bases, with 15 bases between the two germline ends. Germline V gives CDR1 SEHNR, CDR2 FQNEAQ (reference sequence). CDR3 length: 15 residues. CDR3 protein: CASSSHRAGDTEAFF. CDR3 bases: TGTGCCAGCAGCTCACACAGGGCTGGGGACACTGAAGCTTTCTTT.

In DNA, the CDR3 is TGTGCCAGCAGTTCGCAAAACAGGGGCAGAAAGTATTTT. It codes for CASSSQNRGRKYF. V is TRBV6-2 or TRBV6-3 and J is TRBJ2-3, with 7 bases identical to TRBD1. Trimming took 4 bases from V and 13 from J; bases not matched to a gene: 11. The germline gives CDR1 MNHEY, CDR2 SVGEGT. This CDR3 is built from 13 residues.

This chain joins TRBV21-1 and TRBJ2-6; the table calls TRBD1, which could not be checked here. TRBV21-1 is annotated as a pseudogene. The CDR3 covers 17 residues. CDR3 protein: CASSKDPRPSGANVLTF. DNA of the CDR3: TGTGCCAGCAGCAAAGATCCCAGGCCCTCTGGGGCCAACGTCCTGACTTTC.

The chain employs TRBV7-2 and TRBJ1-3; D unresolved. V lost 1 base to trimming and J lost 0 bases, with 7 bases between them. The germline gives CDR1 SGHTA, CDR2 FQGNSA. The CDR3 is made up of 15 amino acids. DNA for the CDR3: TGTGCCAGCAGCTTAGTGGCGGACTCTGGAAACACCATATATTTT. As protein: CASSLVADSGNTIYF.

The chain employs TRBV30 and TRBJ1-5, with 8 bases fitting TRBD1. J gave up 5 bases and V 0 bases, and 9 bases lay outside the gene matches. CDR1 is GTSNPN and CDR2 is SVGIG in the germline V gene (reference sequence). The CDR3 is made up of 16 amino acids. The CDR3 sequence: CAWSVGRGQGYQPQHF. As DNA, the CDR3 is TGTGCCTGGAGTGTAGGCAGGGGGCAGGGTTATCAGCCCCAGCATTTT.

The V gene is TRBV29-1, the J gene TRBJ2-2; the match to TRBD2 covers 10 bases. CDR3 size: 15 residues. V shed 2 bases and J 7 bases; nucleotides not matched to a gene: 7. From germline, CDR1 is SQVTM and CDR2 ANQGSEA. CDR3 residues: CSVEIRLAGDGELFF. CDR3 sequence (DNA): TGCAGCGTTGAAATTCGGCTAGCGGGAGACGGGGAGCTGTTTTTT.

The chain uses TRBV13 and TRBJ2-1; the D gene is possibly TRBD1 (6 bases). CDR1 is PRHDT, CDR2 FYEKMQ, per germline (reference sequence). The CDR3 covers 14 residues. Deletions cut 2 bases from V and 5 bases from J, with 10 bases between. In nucleotides, the CDR3 is TGTGCCAGCAGCTTACCAGGGGTTCACAATGAGCAGTTCTTC. Its protein product is CASSLPGVHNEQFF.

V usage is TRBV5-8 and J usage is TRBJ2-7, with D hard to call. CDR3 length: 14 amino acids. Germline values: CDR1 SGHTS, CDR2 YDEGEE. V lost 0 bases, J lost 0 bases, and 7 bases lay in between. The CDR3 nucleotides read TGTGCCAGCAGCTTGGGGGCCATCTCCTACGAGCAGTACTTC. Protein product: CASSLGAISYEQYF.

The V and J genes are TRBV25-1 and TRBJ2-7, with a weak D call TRBD1 (6 bases). The germline V gene has CDR1 MGHDK and CDR2 SYGVNS. The ends were cut back, 9 bases at V and 1 base at J, with 10 bases in the middle. CDR3 length equals 12 residues. This chain's CDR3 is CASGQGSYEQYF. In DNA, the CDR3 is TGTGCCAGTGGGCAGGGGTCCTACGAGCAGTACTTC.

This sequence joins TRBV5-5 and TRBJ2-1, with 12 bases aligning to TRBD2. This CDR3 is built from 19 residues. With 0 bases clipped from V and 1 base from J, the junction kept 8 bases outside the gene matches. Germline V gene lookup returns CDR1 SGHKS and CDR2 YYEKEE (reference sequence). CDR3 DNA sequence: TGTGCCAGCAGCTTGGGATCTAGCGGGAGGGCCTCTTCCTACAATGAGCAGTTCTTC. Translated: CASSLGSSGRASSYNEQFF.

V gene TRBV10-3 combines with J gene TRBJ2-3; possibly TRBD2 for D (6 bases). V gave up 10 bases and J gave up 0 bases, with 11 bases separating them. CDR3 length equals 13 residues. Germline loops: CDR1 ENHRY, CDR2 SYGVKD. The CDR3 here is CATEAGSTDTQYF. The CDR3 DNA sequence: TGTGCCACCGAAGCGGGCAGCACAGATACGCAGTATTTT.

This chain connects TRBV4-3 to TRBJ2-1, with 8 nucleotides matching TRBD2. Trimming removed 1 base from V and 1 base from J; junction bases left unmatched: 3. The CDR3 sequence is 16 residues long. Germline CDR1 and CDR2: LGHNA and YSLEER. The CDR3, as DNA: TGCGCCAGCAGCCAAGCCATAGCGGGATCCTACAATGAGCAGTTCTTC. Its translation is CASSQAIAGSYNEQFF.

CDR3 in DNA: TGTGCCAGCTCCGGCGGGAGCCCCCCAGATACGCAGTATTTT. Amino acid sequence: CASSGGSPPDTQYF. This sequence joins TRBV6-4 and TRBJ2-3, with 7 positions matching TRBD2. Germline V gene lookup returns CDR1 MRHNA and CDR2 SNTAGT. Unmatched junction bases numbered 9, after V lost 8 bases and J lost 4 bases. This CDR3 comprises 14 residues.

The gene calls are TRBV19 and TRBJ2-2; 10 bases agree with TRBD1. The J segment lost 3 bases and the V segment lost 4 bases, leaving 14 bases of the junction unmatched. Germline V gene data show CDR1 as LNHDA and CDR2 as SQIVND (reference sequence). This CDR3 has 19 amino acids. The CDR3 loop reads CASSSPLYGQGVDTGELFF. CDR3 DNA: TGTGCCAGTAGTAGCCCTCTTTACGGACAGGGGGTCGACACCGGGGAGCTGTTTTTT.